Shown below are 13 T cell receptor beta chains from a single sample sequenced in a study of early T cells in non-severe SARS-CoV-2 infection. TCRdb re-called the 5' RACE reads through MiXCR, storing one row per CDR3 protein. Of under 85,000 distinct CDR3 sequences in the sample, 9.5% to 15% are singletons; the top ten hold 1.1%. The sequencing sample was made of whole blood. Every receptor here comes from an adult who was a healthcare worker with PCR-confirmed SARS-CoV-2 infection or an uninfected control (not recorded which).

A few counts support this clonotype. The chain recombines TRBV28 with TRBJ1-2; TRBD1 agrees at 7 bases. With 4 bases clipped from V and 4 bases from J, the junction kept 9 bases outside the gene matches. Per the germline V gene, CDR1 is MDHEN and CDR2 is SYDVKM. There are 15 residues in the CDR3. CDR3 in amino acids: CASSSRQGGVYGYTF. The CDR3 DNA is TGTGCCAGCAGTTCTAGACAGGGAGGGGTCTATGGCTACACCTTC.

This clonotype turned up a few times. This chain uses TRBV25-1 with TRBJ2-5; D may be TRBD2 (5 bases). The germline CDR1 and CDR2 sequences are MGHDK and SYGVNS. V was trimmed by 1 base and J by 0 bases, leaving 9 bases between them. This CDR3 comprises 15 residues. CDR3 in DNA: TGTGCCAGCAGTGAATCACTCGGGAACCAAGAGACCCAGTACTTC. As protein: CASSESLGNQETQYF.

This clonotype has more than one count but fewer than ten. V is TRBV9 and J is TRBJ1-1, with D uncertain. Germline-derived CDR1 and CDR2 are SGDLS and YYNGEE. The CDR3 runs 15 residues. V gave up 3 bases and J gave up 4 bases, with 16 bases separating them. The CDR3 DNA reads TGTGCCAGCAGCGAAAGAGCACTTCCAATCACTGAAGCTTTCTTT. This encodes CASSERALPITEAFF.

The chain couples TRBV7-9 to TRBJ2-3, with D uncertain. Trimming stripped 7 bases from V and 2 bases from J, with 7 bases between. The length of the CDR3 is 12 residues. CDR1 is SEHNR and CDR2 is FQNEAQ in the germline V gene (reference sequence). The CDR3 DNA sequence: TGTGCCAGCACGGTTAACACAGATACGCAGTATTTT. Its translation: CASTVNTDTQYF.

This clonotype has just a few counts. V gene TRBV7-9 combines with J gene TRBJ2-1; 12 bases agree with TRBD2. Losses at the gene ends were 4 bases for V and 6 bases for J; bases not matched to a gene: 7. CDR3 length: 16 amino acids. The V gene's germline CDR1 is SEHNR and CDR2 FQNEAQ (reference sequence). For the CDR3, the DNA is TGTGCCAGCAGCTCCCCACTAGCGGGGGGAGCCAATGAGCAGTTCTTC. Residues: CASSSPLAGGANEQFF.

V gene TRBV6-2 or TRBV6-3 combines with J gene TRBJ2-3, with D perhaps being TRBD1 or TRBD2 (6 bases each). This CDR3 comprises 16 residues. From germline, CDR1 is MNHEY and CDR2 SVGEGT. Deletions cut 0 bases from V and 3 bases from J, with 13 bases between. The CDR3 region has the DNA TGTGCCAGCAGTTACTCGGGGGGCGCGTTTACAGATACGCAGTATTTT. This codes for CASSYSGGAFTDTQYF.

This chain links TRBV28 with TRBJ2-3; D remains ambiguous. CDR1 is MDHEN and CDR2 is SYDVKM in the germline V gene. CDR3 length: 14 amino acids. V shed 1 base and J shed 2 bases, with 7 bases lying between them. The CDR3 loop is CASSLYALTDTQYF. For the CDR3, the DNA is TGTGCCAGCAGTTTATATGCTCTCACAGATACGCAGTATTTT. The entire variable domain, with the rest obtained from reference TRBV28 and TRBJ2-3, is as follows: DVKVTQSSRYLVKRTGEKVFLECVQDMDHENMFWYRQDPGLGLRLIYFSYDVKMKEKGDIPEGYSVSREKKERFSLILESASTNQTSMYLCASSLYALTDTQYFGPGTRLTVL.

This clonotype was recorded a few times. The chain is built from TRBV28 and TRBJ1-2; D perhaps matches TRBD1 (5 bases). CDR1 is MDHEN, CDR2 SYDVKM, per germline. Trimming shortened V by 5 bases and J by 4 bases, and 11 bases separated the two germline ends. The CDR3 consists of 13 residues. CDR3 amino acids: CASSRGTLYGYTF. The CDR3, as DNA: TGTGCCAGCAGTCGGGGGACTCTCTATGGCTACACCTTC.

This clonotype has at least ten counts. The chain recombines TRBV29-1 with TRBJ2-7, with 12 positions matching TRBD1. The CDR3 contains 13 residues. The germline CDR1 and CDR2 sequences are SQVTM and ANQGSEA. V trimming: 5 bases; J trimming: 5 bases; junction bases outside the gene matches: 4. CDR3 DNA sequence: TGCAGCGTTACCGGGACAGGGGGCGACGAGCAGTACTTC. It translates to CSVTGTGGDEQYF.

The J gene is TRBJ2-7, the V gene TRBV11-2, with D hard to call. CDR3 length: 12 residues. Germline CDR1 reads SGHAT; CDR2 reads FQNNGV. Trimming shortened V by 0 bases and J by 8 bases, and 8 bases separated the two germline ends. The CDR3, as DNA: TGTGCCAGCAGCTTAGATCACCGCCAGCAGTACTTC. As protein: CASSLDHRQQYF.

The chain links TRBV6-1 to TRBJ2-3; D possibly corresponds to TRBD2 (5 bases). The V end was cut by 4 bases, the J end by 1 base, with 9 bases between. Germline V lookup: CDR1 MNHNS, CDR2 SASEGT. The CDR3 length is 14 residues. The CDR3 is CASSGLGGTDTQYF. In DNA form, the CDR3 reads TGTGCCAGCAGTGGCTTGGGAGGCACAGATACGCAGTATTTT.

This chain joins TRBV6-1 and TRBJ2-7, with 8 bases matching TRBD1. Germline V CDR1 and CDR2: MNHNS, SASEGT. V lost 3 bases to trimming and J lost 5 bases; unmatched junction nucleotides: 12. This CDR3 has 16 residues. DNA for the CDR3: TGTGCCAGCAGTGAGTACAGGGGGGAAAGGTTGGACGAGCAGTACTTC. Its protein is CASSEYRGERLDEQYF.

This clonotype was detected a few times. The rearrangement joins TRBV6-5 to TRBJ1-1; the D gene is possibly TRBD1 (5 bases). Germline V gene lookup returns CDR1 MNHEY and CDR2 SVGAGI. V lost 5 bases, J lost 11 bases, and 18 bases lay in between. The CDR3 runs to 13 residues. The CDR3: CASSGAGKGEAFF. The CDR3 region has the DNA TGTGCCAGCAGTGGGGCGGGCAAGGGAGAGGCTTTCTTT.